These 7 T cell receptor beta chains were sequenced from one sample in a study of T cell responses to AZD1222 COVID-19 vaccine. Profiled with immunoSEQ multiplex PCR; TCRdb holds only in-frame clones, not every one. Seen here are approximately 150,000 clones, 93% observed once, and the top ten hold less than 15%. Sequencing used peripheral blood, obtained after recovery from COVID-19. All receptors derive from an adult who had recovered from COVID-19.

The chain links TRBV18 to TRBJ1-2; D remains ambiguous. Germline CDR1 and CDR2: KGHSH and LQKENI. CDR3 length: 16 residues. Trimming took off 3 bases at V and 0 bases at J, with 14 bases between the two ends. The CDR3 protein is CASSPTSSRANYGYTF. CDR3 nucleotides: TGTGCCAGCTCACCCACATCCAGTCGGGCTAACTATGGCTACACCTTC. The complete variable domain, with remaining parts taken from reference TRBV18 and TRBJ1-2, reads NAGVMQNPRHLVRRRGQEARLRCSPMKGHSHVYWYRQLPEEGLKFMVYLQKENIIDESGMPKERFSAEFPKEGPSILRIQQVVRGDSAAYFCASSPTSSRANYGYTFGSGTRLTVV.

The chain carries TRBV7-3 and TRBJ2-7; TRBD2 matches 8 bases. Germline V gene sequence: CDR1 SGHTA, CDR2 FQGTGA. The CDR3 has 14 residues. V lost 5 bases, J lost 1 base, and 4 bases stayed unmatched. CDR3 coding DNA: TGTGCCAGCAGCCTACTAGCGGAATCCTACGAGCAGTACTTC. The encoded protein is CASSLLAESYEQYF.

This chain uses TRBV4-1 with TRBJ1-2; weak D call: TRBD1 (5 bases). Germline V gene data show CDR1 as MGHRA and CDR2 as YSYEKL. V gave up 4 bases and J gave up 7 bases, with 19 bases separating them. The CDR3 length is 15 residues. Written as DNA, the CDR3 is TGCGCCAGCAGCCCCGCGGGGACGGTGCTTGGTGGCTACACCTTC. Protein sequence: CASSPAGTVLGGYTF.

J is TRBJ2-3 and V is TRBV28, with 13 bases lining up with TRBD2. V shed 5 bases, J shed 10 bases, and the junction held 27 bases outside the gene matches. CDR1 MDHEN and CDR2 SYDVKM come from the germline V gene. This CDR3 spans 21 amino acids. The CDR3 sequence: CASSPRGTGTSGTSRNGAQYF. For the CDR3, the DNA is TGTGCCAGCAGTCCAAGGGGTACCGGGACTAGCGGGACGAGTCGTAATGGCGCGCAGTATTTT. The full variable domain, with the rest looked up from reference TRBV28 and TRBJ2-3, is DVKVTQSSRYLVKRTGEKVFLECVQDMDHENMFWYRQDPGLGLRLIYFSYDVKMKEKGDIPEGYSVSREKKERFSLILESASTNQTSMYLCASSPRGTGTSGTSRNGAQYFGPGTRLTVL.

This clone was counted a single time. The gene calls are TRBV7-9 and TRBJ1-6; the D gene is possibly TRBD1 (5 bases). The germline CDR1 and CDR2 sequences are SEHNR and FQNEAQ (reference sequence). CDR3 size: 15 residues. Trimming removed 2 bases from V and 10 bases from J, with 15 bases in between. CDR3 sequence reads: CASSLHGGKESPLHF. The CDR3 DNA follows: TGTGCCAGCAGCTTACACGGGGGTAAAGAGTCACCCCTCCACTTT.

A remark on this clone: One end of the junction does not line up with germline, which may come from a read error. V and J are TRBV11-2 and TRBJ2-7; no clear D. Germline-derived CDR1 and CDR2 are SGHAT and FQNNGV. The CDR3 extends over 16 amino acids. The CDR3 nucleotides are TGTGCCAGCAGCTCCTTCAGAGGTAGTAGAGCCTACAAGCAGTACTTC. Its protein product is CASSSFRGSRAYKQYF.

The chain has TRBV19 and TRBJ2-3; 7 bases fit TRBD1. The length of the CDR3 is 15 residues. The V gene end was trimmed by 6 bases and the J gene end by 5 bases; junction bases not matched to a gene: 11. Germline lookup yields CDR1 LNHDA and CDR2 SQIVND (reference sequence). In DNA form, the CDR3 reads TGTGCCAGTAGCTCGGGACAGCGAGATGTAGATACGCAGTATTTT. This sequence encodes CASSSGQRDVDTQYF.